This is a list of T cell receptor beta chains from one sample in a study of T cell responses to AZD1222 COVID-19 vaccine. Measured with immunoSEQ multiplex PCR; TCRdb has only the in-frame clones, and not every one. The table has about 180,000 clones, 85% to 95% seen once; the top ten hold 1.5% to 2%. The specimen was peripheral blood, collected 28 days after the second AZD1222 dose. These receptors were taken from an adult who received the AZD1222 COVID-19 vaccine. Both conserved end residues are part of each CDR3. Clone size is shown for a subset of rows, as once, few, many or a class of expanded clone.

v_gene: TRBV7-2; abundance: .; j_gene: TRBJ2-5; CDR3aa: CASSLDSEETQYF
v_gene: TRBV28; abundance: .; j_gene: TRBJ2-7; CDR3aa: CASSFSGRPLEHEQYF
v_gene: TRBV6-5; abundance: .; j_gene: TRBJ1-4; CDR3aa: CASIAGATNEKLFF
v_gene: TRBV9; abundance: .; j_gene: TRBJ2-1; CDR3aa: CASSDNPGSYNEQFF
v_gene: TRBV28; abundance: once; j_gene: TRBJ1-2; CDR3aa: CASSSGTLGVGGYTF
v_gene: TRBV21-1; abundance: .; j_gene: TRBJ1-2; CDR3aa: CASSPRQGAKDLGYTF
v_gene: TRBV6-1; abundance: few; j_gene: TRBJ1-4; CDR3aa: CASSENRGGATNEKLFF
v_gene: TRBV20-1; abundance: once; j_gene: TRBJ2-5; CDR3aa: CSADVAGGQYF
v_gene: TRBV6-5; abundance: .; j_gene: TRBJ1-4; CDR3aa: CADNRAPNEKLFF
v_gene: TRBV16; abundance: .; j_gene: TRBJ2-7; CDR3aa: CASSHGPSYEQYF
v_gene: TRBV28; abundance: .; j_gene: TRBJ1-3; CDR3aa: CASSFPGVGNTIYF
v_gene: TRBV11-3; abundance: .; j_gene: TRBJ1-2; CDR3aa: CASSSSLQTGPSCYTF
v_gene: TRBV11-3; abundance: .; j_gene: TRBJ1-2; CDR3aa: CASSATGGVDYGYTF
v_gene: TRBV6-5; abundance: .; j_gene: TRBJ1-1; CDR3aa: CASSYGWTDQAFF
v_gene: TRBV7-2; abundance: .; j_gene: TRBJ1-2; CDR3aa: CASSSGPERGGYTF
v_gene: TRBV19; abundance: .; j_gene: TRBJ1-1; CDR3aa: CASSPTATIGTEAFF
v_gene: TRBV7-3; abundance: .; j_gene: TRBJ1-1; CDR3aa: CASSLRDKTEAFF
v_gene: TRBV7-3; abundance: .; j_gene: TRBJ1-2; CDR3aa: CASSLIGLRGDGYTF
v_gene: TRBV6-5; abundance: .; j_gene: TRBJ1-6; CDR3aa: CASSNEGYVSSPLHF
v_gene: TRBV5-1; abundance: .; j_gene: TRBJ2-3; CDR3aa: CASSLGGPDTQYF
v_gene: TRBV29-1; abundance: .; j_gene: TRBJ2-7; CDR3aa: CSGNDRVGGEQYF
v_gene: TRBV5-1; abundance: few; j_gene: TRBJ2-4; CDR3aa: CASSFGEGKNIQYF
v_gene: TRBV7-9; abundance: few; j_gene: TRBJ1-3; CDR3aa: CASSLVGSGNTIYF
v_gene: TRBV5-1; abundance: .; j_gene: TRBJ2-6; CDR3aa: CASSSRPGQGYSGANVLTF
v_gene: TRBV12-5; abundance: .; j_gene: TRBJ1-5; CDR3aa: CASGKRTDTFNQPQHF
v_gene: TRBV18; abundance: .; j_gene: TRBJ2-7; CDR3aa: CASSPMLETYEQYF
v_gene: TRBV11-3; abundance: .; j_gene: TRBJ1-1; CDR3aa: CASSLEALNTEAFF
v_gene: TRBV2; abundance: .; j_gene: TRBJ2-5; CDR3aa: CASSGQGAKGETQYF
v_gene: TRBV6-5; abundance: .; j_gene: TRBJ1-1; CDR3aa: CASRRQGAFEAFF
v_gene: TRBV9; abundance: .; j_gene: TRBJ2-7; CDR3aa: CASSVGGEWAYEQYF
v_gene: TRBV3-1/TRBV3-2; abundance: few; j_gene: TRBJ1-1; CDR3aa: CASSHRQGGGAFF
v_gene: TRBV10-3; abundance: .; j_gene: TRBJ1-4; CDR3aa: CAITHQPNEKLFF
v_gene: TRBV11-2; abundance: .; j_gene: TRBJ2-7; CDR3aa: CASSLDSLTYEQYF
v_gene: TRBV6-5; abundance: .; j_gene: TRBJ1-2; CDR3aa: CASSFRQLLNYGYTF
v_gene: TRBV19; abundance: .; j_gene: TRBJ2-1; CDR3aa: CASSILRAGGSEQFF
v_gene: TRBV15; abundance: few; j_gene: TRBJ1-2; CDR3aa: CATSGGTGGPYGYTF
v_gene: TRBV24-1; abundance: .; j_gene: TRBJ2-7; CDR3aa: CATSDFGQDEQYF
v_gene: TRBV7-8; abundance: .; j_gene: TRBJ2-7; CDR3aa: CASSARENSEQYF
v_gene: TRBV27; abundance: .; j_gene: TRBJ1-1; CDR3aa: CASSLWQNTEAFF
v_gene: TRBV20-1; abundance: .; j_gene: TRBJ2-5; CDR3aa: CSASSTPTLGETQYF
v_gene: TRBV12-3/TRBV12-4; abundance: few; j_gene: TRBJ1-5; CDR3aa: CASTGFSNQPQHF
v_gene: TRBV7-9; abundance: few; j_gene: TRBJ2-3; CDR3aa: CASSLAAGGTDTQYF
v_gene: TRBV10-3; abundance: .; j_gene: TRBJ1-3; CDR3aa: CAISGTTDSGNTIYF
v_gene: TRBV5-6; abundance: .; j_gene: TRBJ2-7; CDR3aa: CASSTRAPEQYF
v_gene: TRBV2; abundance: few; j_gene: TRBJ1-1; CDR3aa: CASSRREAFF
v_gene: TRBV2; abundance: once; j_gene: TRBJ2-3; CDR3aa: CATQTSGRVTDTQYF
v_gene: TRBV7-3; abundance: .; j_gene: TRBJ1-2; CDR3aa: CASSLVGGTNYGYTF
v_gene: TRBV5-8; abundance: .; j_gene: TRBJ2-5; CDR3aa: CASMLQELSETQYF
v_gene: TRBV16; abundance: .; j_gene: TRBJ2-7; CDR3aa: CASQTERAEKAEYF
v_gene: TRBV19; abundance: .; j_gene: TRBJ1-2; CDR3aa: CASSIVVGYGYTF
v_gene: TRBV30; abundance: .; j_gene: TRBJ2-1; CDR3aa: CAWGKFGSEQFF
v_gene: TRBV6-4; abundance: .; j_gene: TRBJ1-5; CDR3aa: CASSDDSLGGPQHF
v_gene: TRBV28; abundance: .; j_gene: TRBJ2-2; CDR3aa: CASSWDQNTGELFF
v_gene: TRBV28; abundance: .; j_gene: TRBJ1-2; CDR3aa: CASSSGSGTGNYGYTF
v_gene: TRBV3-1/TRBV3-2; abundance: once; j_gene: TRBJ2-1; CDR3aa: CASSQARDRGSSRVF